This is a list of T cell receptor beta chains from one sample in a study of blood T cell repertoires in COVID-19. Measured with immunoSEQ multiplex PCR; TCRdb has only the in-frame clones, and not every one. The top ten hold 5.2% of the sample, which has roughly 150,000 clones, around 80% seen once. Sequences were obtained from PBMCs or T cells enriched from blood (not recorded which). Receptors were obtained from a man between 65 and 79 years old who had been exposed to COVID-19. The CDR3 runs from the conserved cysteine through the conserved F or W. A D gene is named only where the DNA matches it firmly. Rows give clone size only sometimes, using once, few, many, or a class for an expanded clone.

v_gene: TRBV30
d_gene: TRBD1
abundance: NA
j_gene: TRBJ1-1
CDR3aa: CAWSGRTGTTEAFF
CDR3nt: TGTGCCTGGAGTGGGAGGACAGGAACCACTGAAGCTTTCTTT

v_gene: TRBV19
d_gene: TRBD1
abundance: NA
j_gene: TRBJ1-2
CDR3aa: CASSKDRGPTRYTF
CDR3nt: TGTGCCAGTAGTAAAGACAGGGGCCCGACGCGGTACACCTTC

v_gene: TRBV6-2/TRBV6-3
d_gene: TRBD1
abundance: NA
j_gene: TRBJ2-7
CDR3aa: CASSNLPRDSSYEQYF
CDR3nt: TGTGCCAGCAGCAACCTCCCTAGGGACAGCTCCTACGAGCAGTACTTC

v_gene: TRBV19
d_gene: TRBD1
abundance: NA
j_gene: TRBJ1-1
CDR3aa: CASSSTQGVKNTEAFF
CDR3nt: TGTGCCAGTAGTTCTACTCAGGGGGTTAAGAACACTGAAGCTTTCTTT

v_gene: TRBV10-3
d_gene: TRBD2
abundance: once
j_gene: TRBJ2-3
CDR3aa: CAISDTSGASTDTQYF
CDR3nt: TGTGCCATCAGTGACACTAGCGGGGCGAGCACAGATACGCAGTATTTT

v_gene: TRBV7-9
d_gene: NA
abundance: NA
j_gene: TRBJ1-2
CDR3aa: CASSSTGRSYGYTF
CDR3nt: TGTGCCAGCAGCTCTACAGGGAGAAGCTATGGCTACACCTTC

v_gene: TRBV28
d_gene: TRBD2
abundance: NA
j_gene: TRBJ2-1
CDR3aa: CASSLGGGAYNEQFF
CDR3nt: TGTGCCAGCAGTTTGGGGGGGGGAGCCTACAATGAGCAGTTCTTC

v_gene: TRBV6-2/TRBV6-3
d_gene: NA
abundance: NA
j_gene: TRBJ1-1
CDR3aa: CASSSTGTEAFF
CDR3nt: TGTGCCAGCAGTTCAACGGGCACTGAAGCTTTCTTT

v_gene: TRBV7-2
d_gene: TRBD1
abundance: NA
j_gene: TRBJ1-4
CDR3aa: CASSLDPGTGGLSNEKLFF
CDR3nt: TGTGCCAGCAGCTTAGACCCCGGGACAGGGGGCTTGAGCAATGAAAAACTGTTTTTT

v_gene: TRBV7-9
d_gene: NA
abundance: few
j_gene: TRBJ1-1
CDR3aa: CASSRVGGNTEAFF
CDR3nt: TGTGCCAGCAGCCGGGTAGGGGGGAACACTGAAGCTTTCTTT

v_gene: TRBV11-2
d_gene: NA
abundance: NA
j_gene: TRBJ1-4
CDR3aa: CASSAGLGQINEKLFF
CDR3nt: TGTGCCAGCAGCGCAGGGTTAGGACAGATTAATGAAAAACTGTTTTTT

v_gene: TRBV2
d_gene: NA
abundance: NA
j_gene: TRBJ1-1
CDR3aa: CASTLGGTVNTEAFF
CDR3nt: TGTGCCAGTACCCTCGGGGGGACGGTGAACACTGAAGCTTTCTTT

v_gene: TRBV30
d_gene: NA
abundance: NA
j_gene: TRBJ1-4
CDR3aa: CAWKGAFRRKLFF
CDR3nt: TGTGCCTGGAAAGGAGCATTTAGGAGAAAACTGTTTTTT

v_gene: TRBV2
d_gene: NA
abundance: NA
j_gene: TRBJ1-4
CDR3aa: CASRGGQPEKLFF
CDR3nt: TGTGCCAGCAGGGGGGGGCAGCCTGAAAAACTGTTTTTT

v_gene: TRBV6-5
d_gene: NA
abundance: many
j_gene: TRBJ1-1
CDR3aa: CASSFQMNTEAFF
CDR3nt: TGTGCCAGCAGTTTCCAGATGAACACTGAAGCTTTCTTT

v_gene: TRBV5-8
d_gene: NA
abundance: NA
j_gene: TRBJ1-2
CDR3aa: CASSLGGKPYGYTF
CDR3nt: TGTGCCAGCAGCTTGGGCGGAAAGCCCTATGGCTACACCTTC

v_gene: TRBV4-1
d_gene: TRBD2
abundance: NA
j_gene: TRBJ2-2
CDR3aa: CASSQDGSGGRNTGELFF
CDR3nt: TGCGCCAGCAGCCAAGACGGCAGCGGGGGCCGGAACACCGGGGAGCTGTTTTTT

v_gene: TRBV5-8
d_gene: NA
abundance: NA
j_gene: TRBJ1-2
CDR3aa: CASSPGREDTF
CDR3nt: TGTGCCAGCAGCCCGGGACGGGAGGACACCTTC

v_gene: TRBV30
d_gene: TRBD2
abundance: NA
j_gene: TRBJ2-3
CDR3aa: CAWSWSGGATDTQYF
CDR3nt: TGTGCCTGGAGTTGGAGCGGGGGGGCCACAGATACGCAGTATTTT

v_gene: TRBV6-5
d_gene: NA
abundance: NA
j_gene: TRBJ1-1
CDR3aa: CASSYSVGEAFF
CDR3nt: TGTGCCAGCAGTTACTCTGTCGGGGAAGCTTTCTTT

v_gene: TRBV18
d_gene: NA
abundance: NA
j_gene: TRBJ1-5
CDR3aa: CASSPTLGLNQPQHF
CDR3nt: TGTGCCAGCTCACCTACCCTTGGGCTAAATCAGCCCCAGCATTTT

v_gene: TRBV19
d_gene: NA
abundance: NA
j_gene: TRBJ1-2
CDR3aa: CASSIGTSNYGYTF
CDR3nt: TGTGCCAGTAGTATAGGCACATCCAACTATGGCTACACCTTC

v_gene: TRBV7-8
d_gene: NA
abundance: NA
j_gene: TRBJ2-7
CDR3aa: CASSFHFYEQYF
CDR3nt: TGTGCCAGCAGCTTTCACTTCTACGAGCAGTACTTC

v_gene: TRBV3-1/TRBV3-2
d_gene: NA
abundance: NA
j_gene: TRBJ1-1
CDR3aa: CASSRPGETEAFF
CDR3nt: TGTGCCAGCAGCCGTCCAGGGGAGACTGAAGCTTTCTTT

v_gene: TRBV28
d_gene: NA
abundance: once
j_gene: TRBJ1-2
CDR3aa: CASRYFYGYTF
CDR3nt: TGTGCCAGCAGATACTTTTATGGCTACACCTTC

v_gene: TRBV19
d_gene: NA
abundance: once
j_gene: TRBJ2-3
CDR3aa: CASSPGLTGASFTDTQYF
CDR3nt: TGTGCCAGTAGTCCCGGACTAACAGGGGCTTCTTTCACAGATACGCAGTATTTT

v_gene: TRBV28
d_gene: NA
abundance: NA
j_gene: TRBJ2-1
CDR3aa: CASSRRATRRDNEQFF
CDR3nt: TGTGCCAGCAGTCGGCGGGCCACCCGGAGGGACAATGAGCAGTTCTTC

v_gene: TRBV19
d_gene: NA
abundance: many
j_gene: TRBJ1-2
CDR3aa: CASSPGESYGYTF
CDR3nt: TGTGCCAGTAGTCCCGGGGAGAGCTATGGCTACACCTTC

v_gene: TRBV12-3/TRBV12-4
d_gene: TRBD1
abundance: NA
j_gene: TRBJ1-1
CDR3aa: CASSLNRGKQAFF
CDR3nt: TGTGCCAGCAGTTTAAACAGGGGGAAACAAGCTTTCTTT

v_gene: TRBV5-1
d_gene: TRBD2
abundance: NA
j_gene: TRBJ2-7
CDR3aa: CASSPTSWVNGEQYF
CDR3nt: TGCGCCAGCAGCCCGACTAGCTGGGTTAACGGCGAGCAGTACTTC

v_gene: TRBV15
d_gene: TRBD2
abundance: few
j_gene: TRBJ2-7
CDR3aa: CATSTGGPIYEQYF
CDR3nt: TGTGCCACCTCAACGGGGGGGCCTATCTACGAGCAGTACTTC

v_gene: TRBV6-5
d_gene: TRBD1
abundance: NA
j_gene: TRBJ1-2
CDR3aa: CASSYSGQGTNYGYTF
CDR3nt: TGTGCCAGCAGTTACTCGGGACAGGGGACTAACTATGGCTACACCTTC

v_gene: TRBV6-2/TRBV6-3
d_gene: TRBD1
abundance: NA
j_gene: TRBJ1-4
CDR3aa: CASSYFGTGVKGEKLFF
CDR3nt: TGTGCCAGCAGTTACTTTGGGACAGGGGTGAAAGGCGAAAAACTGTTTTTT

v_gene: TRBV29-1
d_gene: NA
abundance: NA
j_gene: TRBJ2-3
CDR3aa: CSVARTNSPTDTQYF
CDR3nt: TGCAGCGTGGCTAGGACTAACTCTCCCACAGATACGCAGTATTTT

v_gene: TRBV5-4
d_gene: TRBD2
abundance: NA
j_gene: TRBJ2-3
CDR3aa: CASSLTSGAYRTQYF
CDR3nt: TGTGCCAGCAGCTTGACTAGCGGGGCTTACCGTACGCAGTATTTT

v_gene: TRBV7-9
d_gene: TRBD1
abundance: NA
j_gene: TRBJ1-1
CDR3aa: CASSAPGQGISEAFF
CDR3nt: TGTGCCAGCAGCGCGCCGGGACAGGGGATTTCTGAAGCTTTCTTT

v_gene: TRBV18
d_gene: NA
abundance: NA
j_gene: TRBJ1-6
CDR3aa: CASSPMVSFLNNSPLHF
CDR3nt: TGTGCCAGCTCACCCATGGTCAGTTTCCTGAATAATTCACCCCTCCACTTT

v_gene: TRBV5-1
d_gene: NA
abundance: NA
j_gene: TRBJ1-2
CDR3aa: CASSLNPENYGYTF
CDR3nt: TGCGCCAGCAGCTTGAACCCCGAGAACTATGGCTACACCTTC

v_gene: TRBV5-1
d_gene: NA
abundance: NA
j_gene: TRBJ2-7
CDR3aa: CASSLDLSVSYEQYF
CDR3nt: TGCGCCAGCAGCTTGGATCTCAGCGTTTCCTACGAGCAGTACTTC

v_gene: TRBV24-1
d_gene: NA
abundance: NA
j_gene: TRBJ2-4
CDR3aa: CATSDAQIAKNIQYF
CDR3nt: TGTGCCACCAGTGATGCCCAGATAGCCAAAAACATTCAGTACTTC

v_gene: TRBV29-1
d_gene: NA
abundance: NA
j_gene: TRBJ2-3
CDR3aa: CSVGGGTDTQYF
CDR3nt: TGCAGCGTTGGCGGAGGCACAGATACGCAGTATTTT

v_gene: TRBV2
d_gene: NA
abundance: NA
j_gene: TRBJ2-2
CDR3aa: CASSSSGNTGELFF
CDR3nt: TGTGCCAGCAGCTCCAGCGGAAACACCGGGGAGCTGTTTTTT

v_gene: TRBV9
d_gene: TRBD1
abundance: NA
j_gene: TRBJ1-1
CDR3aa: CASSAGGQGVIGSTEAFF
CDR3nt: TGTGCCAGCAGCGCCGGGGGACAGGGGGTAATAGGATCCACTGAAGCTTTCTTT

v_gene: TRBV3-1/TRBV3-2
d_gene: NA
abundance: NA
j_gene: TRBJ1-4
CDR3aa: CASSQPYGGTGGNEKLFF
CDR3nt: TGTGCCAGCAGCCAGCCATATGGGGGGACCGGGGGGAATGAAAAACTGTTTTTT

v_gene: TRBV10-3
d_gene: TRBD2
abundance: NA
j_gene: TRBJ2-7
CDR3aa: CAITPEGGTGYEQYF
CDR3nt: TGTGCCATCACCCCTGAGGGAGGGACGGGGTACGAGCAGTACTTC

v_gene: TRBV4-3
d_gene: TRBD1
abundance: NA
j_gene: TRBJ2-6
CDR3aa: CASSLRQGANPGANVLTF
CDR3nt: TGCGCCAGCAGCCTACGACAGGGGGCGAATCCTGGGGCCAACGTCCTGACTTTC

v_gene: TRBV3-1/TRBV3-2
d_gene: TRBD1
abundance: NA
j_gene: TRBJ1-6
CDR3aa: CASRVGQGLDSPLHF
CDR3nt: TGTGCCAGCAGGGTGGGACAGGGATTGGATTCACCCCTCCACTTT

v_gene: TRBV6-1
d_gene: NA
abundance: NA
j_gene: TRBJ1-2
CDR3aa: CASSEVQGPYGYTF
CDR3nt: TGTGCCAGCAGTGAAGTACAGGGTCCCTATGGCTACACCTTC

v_gene: TRBV19
d_gene: TRBD1
abundance: NA
j_gene: TRBJ2-3
CDR3aa: CATSLRTGDRDSTDTQYF
CDR3nt: TGTGCCACCTCACTAAGGACAGGGGACCGTGATAGCACAGATACGCAGTATTTT